This T cell receptor (beta chain) derives from a study of T cells in Graves' hyperthyroidism and ophthalmopathy. TCR beta CDR3 sequences were amplified from RNA transcripts. The TCR CDR3 first-round RT-PCR relied on the HTBI primer set. TCRdb re-analysed the multiplex PCR reads in MiXCR, keeping a single row per CDR3 protein. This table has fewer than 650,000 distinct CDR3 sequences, 14% appearing once. Together with thyroid ultrasound, orbital computed tomography, serum thyroxine and TRAb, clinical symptoms were used for diagnoses. Blood was drawn at first hyperthyroidism diagnosis, before any ophthalmopathy symptoms. Details on this clonotype: The antigen remains unidentified.

Study-wide findings and caveats: A model of 13 V-J features distinguished ophthalmopathy from stable hyperthyroidism. Most thyroid clonotypes with frequency above 0.001 were detected in blood.

Germline V gene data show CDR1 as MNHEY and CDR2 as SVGAGI. J gave up 4 bases and V 5 bases, and 8 bases lay outside the gene matches. The CDR3 is 16 residues long. V and J are TRBV6-5 and TRBJ2-5; 12 bases are shared with TRBD2. The sample was blood. This sequence originates from a woman in her twenties or thirties with Graves' hyperthyroidism that later progressed to Graves' ophthalmopathy. CDR3 residues: CASSNGLAGLAETQYF. The DNA for the CDR3 is TGTGCCAGCAGTAACGGACTAGCGGGACTTGCAGAGACCCAGTACTTC.